This TCR beta chain was documented in a study of OX40 agonist ivuxolimab in advanced cancers. Measured with immunoSEQ multiplex PCR; TCRdb has only the in-frame clones, and not every one. The table lists around 79,000 clones, roughly 85% of them singletons. Germline CDR1 and CDR2: LNHDA and SQIVND (reference sequence). This CDR3 contains 15 residues. J was trimmed by 5 bases and V by 3 bases; bases with no gene match: 2. The receptor was isolated from an adult with an advanced solid tumor such as melanoma, head and neck, liver or kidney cancer. The sequenced sample was CD4+ or CD8+ T cells sorted from blood, obtained in a trial of the OX40 agonist ivuxolimab. The rearrangement links TRBV19 to TRBJ1-5; 12 bases map to TRBD1. CDR3 coding DNA: TGTGCCAGTAGTATGGGGACAGGGGGCGATCAGCCCCAGCATTTT. It translates to CASSMGTGGDQPQHF.